The T cell receptor (beta chain) described here comes from a study of patients and donors after allogeneic stem cell transplantation. Remarks on this clonotype: A much larger clone lies one base from this, so it may be a read error.

TCRdb re-called the RT-PCR reads with MiXCR, one entry per CDR3 protein. Among roughly 940,000 distinct CDR3 sequences listed, over 15% were seen once. After removal of 5 bases from V and 4 bases from J, the junction contained 9 bases not matched to a gene. Per the germline V gene, CDR1 is SGHTA and CDR2 is FQGNSA. The CDR3 runs 15 residues. What was sequenced was blood, either unsorted or a sorted T cell fraction (not recorded which). The chain couples TRBV7-2 to TRBJ1-1; 8 bases align to TRBD1. The TCR was taken from a human donor who was either an allogeneic HSCT recipient or a stem cell or donor lymphocyte infusion donor (not recorded which). It is not recorded whose cells these are; they may come from a transplant donor. The CDR3 protein is CASSPRTGLSTEAFF. The CDR3 region has the DNA TGTGCCAGCAGCCCTCGGACAGGGCTGAGCACTGAAGCTTTCTTT. The full variable domain, with the rest looked up from reference TRBV7-2 and TRBJ1-1, is GAGVSQSPSNKVTEKGKDVELRCDPISGHTALYWYRQSLGQGLEFLIYFQGNSAPDKSGLPSDRFSAERTGGSVSTLTIQRTQQEDSAVYLCASSPRTGLSTEAFFGQGTRLTVV.